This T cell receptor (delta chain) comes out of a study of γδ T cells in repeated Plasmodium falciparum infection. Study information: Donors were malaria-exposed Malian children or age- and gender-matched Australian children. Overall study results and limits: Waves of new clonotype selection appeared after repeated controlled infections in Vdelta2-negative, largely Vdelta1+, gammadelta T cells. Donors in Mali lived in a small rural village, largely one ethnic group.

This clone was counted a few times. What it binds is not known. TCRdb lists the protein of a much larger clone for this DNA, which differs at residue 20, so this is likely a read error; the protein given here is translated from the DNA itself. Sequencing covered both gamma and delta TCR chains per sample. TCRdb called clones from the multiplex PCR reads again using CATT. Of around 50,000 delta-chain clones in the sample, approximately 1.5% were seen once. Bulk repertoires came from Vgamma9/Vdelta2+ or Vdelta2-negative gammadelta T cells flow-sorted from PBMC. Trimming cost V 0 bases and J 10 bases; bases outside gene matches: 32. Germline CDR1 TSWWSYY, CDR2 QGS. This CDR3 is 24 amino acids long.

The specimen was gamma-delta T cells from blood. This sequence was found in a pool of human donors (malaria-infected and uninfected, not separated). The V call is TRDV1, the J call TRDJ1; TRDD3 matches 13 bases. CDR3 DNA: TGTGCTCTTGGGGAACTAGTCCCTAGCTATAAGCTAGCATCGACTGGGGGATACGCTGTAACACTCATCTTT. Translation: CALGELVPSYKLASTGGYAVTLIF.